This TCR beta chain was captured by sequencing in a study of T cell responses to AZD1222 COVID-19 vaccine. Sequencing used immunoSEQ multiplex PCR; TCRdb keeps in-frame clones, though not all of them. The sample has about 120,000 clones; about nine tenths are singletons. A word on this clone: Its antigen is as yet unknown.

The CDR3 covers 16 residues. Trimming cost V 7 bases and J 6 bases; bases outside gene matches: 15. Study results and limitations: Baseline serostatus was positive in only six AZD1222 recipients. The study sampled repertoires only after the peak T cell response. Reportedly, nearly half the spike-specific TCRs target unmutated variant regions.

This clonotype originated in an adult in good health. The source material was peripheral blood, sampled on day 0 of AZD1222 vaccination. V and J are TRBV23-1 and TRBJ1-1; 9 bases agree with TRBD1. TRBV23-1 has ORF status, its function being uncertain. The CDR3 nucleotides read TGCGCCAGCATGGTCCCGACGCGGACAGGGGACCCTGAAGCTTTCTTT. It translates to CASMVPTRTGDPEAFF.